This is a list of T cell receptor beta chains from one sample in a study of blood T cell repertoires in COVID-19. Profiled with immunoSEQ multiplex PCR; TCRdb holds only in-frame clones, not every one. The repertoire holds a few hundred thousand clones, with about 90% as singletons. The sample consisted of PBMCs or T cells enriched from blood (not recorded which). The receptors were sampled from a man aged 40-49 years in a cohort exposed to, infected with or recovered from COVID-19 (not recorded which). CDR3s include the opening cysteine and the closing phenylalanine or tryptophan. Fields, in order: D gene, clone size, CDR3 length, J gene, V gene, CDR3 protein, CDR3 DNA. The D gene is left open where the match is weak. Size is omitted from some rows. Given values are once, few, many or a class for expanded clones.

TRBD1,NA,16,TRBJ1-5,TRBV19,CASNYPGQGSNQPQHF,TGTGCCAGTAACTATCCCGGACAGGGCAGCAATCAGCCCCAGCATTTT
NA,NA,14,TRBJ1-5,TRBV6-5,CASSTGGRGQPQHF,TGTGCCAGCAGCACGGGCGGCCGGGGGCAGCCCCAGCATTTT
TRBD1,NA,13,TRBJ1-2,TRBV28,CASSLQGAIGYTF,TGTGCCAGCAGTTTACAGGGGGCGATTGGCTACACCTTC
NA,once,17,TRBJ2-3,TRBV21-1,CASSKVRLAVSTDTQYF,TGTGCCAGCAGCAAAGTCCGACTAGCGGTAAGCACAGATACGCAGTATTTT
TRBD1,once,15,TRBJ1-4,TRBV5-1,CASSSQGSEIEKLFF,TGCGCCAGCAGCTCACAGGGGTCGGAAATTGAAAAACTGTTTTTT
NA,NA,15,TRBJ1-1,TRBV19,CASSIDGLTITEAFF,TGTGCCAGTAGTATAGATGGCCTTACAATCACTGAAGCTTTCTTT
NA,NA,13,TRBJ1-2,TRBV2,CASSDADNYGYTF,TGTGCCAGCAGTGATGCGGATAACTATGGCTACACCTTC
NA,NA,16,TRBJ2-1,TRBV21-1,CASSSPVGGVDNEQFF,TGTGCCAGCAGCTCCCCCGTGGGGGGGGTCGACAATGAGCAGTTCTTC
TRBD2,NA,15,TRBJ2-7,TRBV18,CASSPPSSGAYEQYF,TGTGCCAGCTCACCACCTTCTAGCGGTGCCTACGAGCAGTACTTC
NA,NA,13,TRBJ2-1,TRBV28,CASSFGQYNEQFF,TGTGCCAGCAGTTTTGGGCAGTACAATGAGCAGTTCTTC
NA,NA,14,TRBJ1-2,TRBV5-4,CASSFGLLNYGYTF,TGTGCCAGCAGCTTTGGGCTCCTTAACTATGGCTACACCTTC
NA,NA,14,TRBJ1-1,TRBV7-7,CASSPSLKDTEAFF,TGTGCCAGCAGCCCAAGCCTAAAAGACACTGAAGCTTTCTTT
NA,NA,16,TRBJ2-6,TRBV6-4,CASSPSTGIGANVLTF,TGTGCCAGCAGCCCATCAACAGGGATTGGGGCCAACGTCCTGACTTTC
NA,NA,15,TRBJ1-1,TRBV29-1,CSVPGRDEMNTEAFF,TGCAGCGTACCCGGGCGGGATGAAATGAACACTGAAGCTTTCTTT
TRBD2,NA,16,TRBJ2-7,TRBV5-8,CASSFATSGRAYEQYF,TGTGCCAGCAGCTTCGCGACTAGCGGGAGGGCCTACGAGCAGTACTTC
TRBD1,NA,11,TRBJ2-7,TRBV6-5,CASRTGYEQYF,TGTGCCAGCCGGACAGGTTACGAGCAGTACTTC
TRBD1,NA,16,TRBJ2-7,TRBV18,CASSPGTGSAAYEQYF,TGTGCCAGCTCACCCGGGACAGGGTCGGCCGCCTACGAGCAGTACTTC
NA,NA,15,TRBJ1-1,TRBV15,CATRTSSNLNTEAFF,TGTGCCACCAGGACTAGTTCGAATTTGAACACTGAAGCTTTCTTT
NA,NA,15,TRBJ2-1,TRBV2,CASRKQSNANNEQFF,TGTGCCAGCAGAAAACAGAGTAATGCAAACAATGAGCAGTTCTTC
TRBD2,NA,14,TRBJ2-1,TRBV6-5,CASRVPGLANEQFF,TGTGCCAGCAGGGTACCGGGACTAGCCAATGAGCAGTTCTTC
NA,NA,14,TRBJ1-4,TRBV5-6,CASSLYRRVEKLFF,TGTGCCAGCAGCTTGTATAGGCGGGTCGAAAAACTGTTTTTT
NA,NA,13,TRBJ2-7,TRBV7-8,CASARDTLYEQYF,TGTGCCAGCGCCCGGGACACCCTTTACGAGCAGTACTTC
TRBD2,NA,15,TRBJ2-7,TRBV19,CASSIGGSLAYEQYF,TGTGCCAGTAGCATCGGGGGGAGTTTAGCGTACGAGCAGTACTTC
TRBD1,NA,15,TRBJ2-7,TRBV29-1,CSVEVFGTGLGEQYF,TGCAGCGTTGAGGTTTTTGGGACAGGGTTGGGAGAGCAGTACTTC
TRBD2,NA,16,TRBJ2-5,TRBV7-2,CASSPPTSGRGKTQYF,TGTGCCAGCAGCCCCCCGACTAGCGGGAGGGGAAAGACCCAGTACTTC
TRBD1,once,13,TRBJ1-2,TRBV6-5,CASRLQGTDGYTF,TGTGCCAGCAGACTACAGGGGACCGATGGCTACACCTTC
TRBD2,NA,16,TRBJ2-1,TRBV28,CASSLEAGESYNEQFF,TGTGCCAGCAGTTTAGAAGCGGGAGAGAGTTACAATGAGCAGTTCTTC
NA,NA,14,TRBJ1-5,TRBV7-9,CASSHSGSNQPQHF,TGTGCCAGCAGCCATTCGGGTAGCAATCAGCCCCAGCATTTT
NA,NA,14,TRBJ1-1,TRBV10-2,CASRTRVHNTEAFF,TGCGCCAGCCGTACCAGGGTTCACAACACTGAAGCTTTCTTT
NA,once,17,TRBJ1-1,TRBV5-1,CASSLGFRSYRSTEAFF,TGCGCCAGCAGCTTGGGTTTTCGCAGCTACAGGAGCACTGAAGCTTTCTTT
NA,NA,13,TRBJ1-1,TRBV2,CASGTYVNTEAFF,TGTGCCAGCGGGACATACGTGAACACTGAAGCTTTCTTT
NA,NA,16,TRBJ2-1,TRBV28,CASSSPTSSGKNEQFF,TGTGCCAGCAGTTCTCCGACTAGTTCTGGGAAAAATGAGCAGTTCTTC
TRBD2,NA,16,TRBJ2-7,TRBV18,CASSPLLADASYEQYF,TGTGCCAGCTCACCTTTGCTAGCGGACGCGTCCTACGAGCAGTACTTC
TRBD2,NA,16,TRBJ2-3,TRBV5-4,CASSFRLAPSTDTQYF,TGTGCCAGCAGCTTCCGACTAGCGCCTAGCACAGATACGCAGTATTTT
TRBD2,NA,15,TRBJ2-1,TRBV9,CASSVVSGVYNEQFF,TGTGCCAGCAGCGTAGTTAGCGGGGTTTACAATGAGCAGTTCTTC
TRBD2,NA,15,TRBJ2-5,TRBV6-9,CASSYGLAGVETQYF,TGTGCCAGCAGTTACGGACTAGCGGGAGTAGAGACCCAGTACTTC
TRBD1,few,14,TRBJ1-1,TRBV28,CASRKDRGGTEAFF,TGTGCCAGCAGGAAAGACAGGGGAGGCACTGAAGCTTTCTTT
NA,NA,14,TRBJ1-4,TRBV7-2,CASSLRASNEKLFF,TGTGCCAGCAGCTTGCGGGCCTCTAATGAAAAACTGTTTTTT
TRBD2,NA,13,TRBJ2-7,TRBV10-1,CARGLRHSYEQYF,TGCGCCAGGGGACTAAGGCACTCCTACGAGCAGTACTTC
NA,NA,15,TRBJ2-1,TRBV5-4,CASYSWARDYNEQFF,TGTGCCTCCTACAGCTGGGCCAGAGATTACAATGAGCAGTTCTTC
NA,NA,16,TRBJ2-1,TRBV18,CASSPIGGSSYNEQFF,TGTGCCAGCTCACCGATCGGGGGTAGTTCCTACAATGAGCAGTTCTTC
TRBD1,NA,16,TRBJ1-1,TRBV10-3,CAISAGQGGGHSEAFF,TGTGCCATCAGTGCAGGACAGGGCGGAGGTCACTCTGAAGCTTTCTTT
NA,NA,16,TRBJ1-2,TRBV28,CASSYRGAGSLYGYTF,TGTGCCAGCAGTTACCGGGGGGCAGGGTCCCTCTATGGCTACACCTTC
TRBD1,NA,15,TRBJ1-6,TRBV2,CASNTGGGDGSPLHF,TGTGCCAGCAACACAGGGGGGGGAGATGGTTCACCCCTCCACTTT
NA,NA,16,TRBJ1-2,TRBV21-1,CASSSGTGAGGYGYTF,TGTGCCAGCAGCTCGGGGACAGGGGCAGGTGGCTATGGCTACACCTTC
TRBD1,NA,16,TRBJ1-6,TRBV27,CASSPIDRGLNSPLHF,TGTGCCAGCAGTCCTATAGACAGGGGGTTGAATTCACCCCTCCACTTT
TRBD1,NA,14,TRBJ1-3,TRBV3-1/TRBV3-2,CASTDRGLGNTIYF,TGTGCCAGCACCGACAGGGGGCTCGGAAACACCATATATTTT
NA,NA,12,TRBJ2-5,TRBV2,CATRLGLGTQYF,TGTGCCACCCGACTTGGACTGGGGACCCAGTACTTC
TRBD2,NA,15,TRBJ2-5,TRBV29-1,CSAQTGLAGGGTQYF,TGCAGCGCACAAACGGGACTAGCGGGAGGGGGGACCCAGTACTTC
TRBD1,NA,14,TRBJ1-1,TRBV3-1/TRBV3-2,CASSPRQGTSEAFF,TGTGCCAGCAGCCCCAGACAGGGAACTTCTGAAGCTTTCTTT
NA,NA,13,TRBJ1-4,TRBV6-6,CASSPGAVEKLFF,TGTGCCAGCTCCCCGGGAGCGGTCGAAAAACTGTTTTTT
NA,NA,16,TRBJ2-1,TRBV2,CASSEPPKGFNIEQFF,TGTGCCAGCAGTGAACCCCCCAAGGGGTTTAACATTGAGCAGTTCTTC
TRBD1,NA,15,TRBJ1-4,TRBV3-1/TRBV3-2,CASSHKGQGGEKLFF,TGTGCCAGCAGCCACAAGGGACAGGGCGGCGAAAAACTGTTTTTT
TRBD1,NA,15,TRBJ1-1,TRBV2,CASRRGQLMNTEAFF,TGTGCCAGCAGGCGGGGACAGCTTATGAACACTGAAGCTTTCTTT